Presented here are 20 T cell receptor beta chains from one specimen sequenced in a study of T cells after yellow fever vaccination. TCRdb independently ran MiXCR on the 5' RACE reads; one entry per CDR3 protein. This table holds about 260,000 distinct CDR3 sequences, around 4.9% found once. Sequencing was performed on CD4+ T cells sorted from PBMCs, taken on the day of the yellow fever booster vaccination. The receptors were gathered from a young man who received the YFV17D yellow fever vaccine.

The J gene is TRBJ2-1, the V gene TRBV7-6; D is unresolved. The CDR3 contains 14 residues. In germline, CDR1 is SGHVS, CDR2 FNYEAQ. Deletions cut 2 bases from V and 8 bases from J, with 13 bases between. The CDR3 spells CASSLYWGDDEQFF. Written as DNA, the CDR3 is TGTGCCAGCAGCTTATACTGGGGTGACGATGAGCAGTTCTTC.

Ten or more counts support this clonotype. The chain has TRBV12-3 or TRBV12-4 and TRBJ1-2; 7 nucleotides align to TRBD1. CDR3 length: 14 residues. After removal of 6 bases from V and 5 bases from J, the junction contained 9 bases not matched to a gene. The CDR3, as DNA: TGTGCCAGCAGCCGAGGGGGCAATATGTATGGCTACACCTTC. It is translated as CASSRGGNMYGYTF.

The DNA for the CDR3 is TGTGCCAGCACCCCTCACCAGGGGAGAGAGACCCAGTACTTC. This codes for CASTPHQGRETQYF. The chain joins TRBV7-2 to TRBJ2-5, with D tentatively TRBD1 (6 bases). The CDR3 totals 14 residues. CDR1 and CDR2 (germline): SGHTA, FQGNSA. With 7 bases removed from V and 4 bases from J, the gap between germline ends came to 16 bases.

This chain connects TRBV4-2 to TRBJ2-3; 12 bases fit TRBD2. The CDR3 contains 16 residues. The J segment lost 3 bases and the V segment lost 1 base, leaving 2 bases of the junction unmatched. Germline lookup yields CDR1 LGHNA and CDR2 YNFKEQ. The CDR3 sequence: CASSQALAGGTDTQYF. CDR3 coding DNA: TGTGCCAGCAGCCAAGCACTAGCGGGGGGTACAGATACGCAGTATTTT.

This clonotype was observed a few times. V is TRBV20-1 and J is TRBJ2-1; 8 bases agree with TRBD1. The CDR3 spans 12 residues. V trimming: 8 bases; J trimming: 7 bases; junction bases outside the gene matches: 7. CDR1 and CDR2 (germline): DFQATT, SNEGSKA (reference sequence). The CDR3 spells CSLTGGRNEQFF. The CDR3 DNA follows: TGCAGTCTTACAGGGGGTAGAAATGAGCAGTTCTTC.

This clonotype was detected ten times or more. The V gene is TRBV18, the J gene TRBJ1-5, with no clear D. V was clipped by 2 bases and J by 0 bases, with 8 bases between them. Germline CDR1 and CDR2: KGHSH and LQKENI. This CDR3 is 15 amino acids long. The CDR3 nucleotides read TGTGCCAGCTCACCAGGGATGGGTAGCAATCAGCCCCAGCATTTT. Translation gives CASSPGMGSNQPQHF.

The CDR3 is CASTLQGYGYTF. For the CDR3, the DNA is TGTGCCAGCACCCTTCAGGGGTATGGCTACACCTTC. The rearrangement joins TRBV6-6 to TRBJ1-2; a possible D gene is TRBD1 (6 bases). Trimming removed 7 bases from V and 5 bases from J, with 11 bases in between. The CDR3 runs 12 residues. Germline-derived CDR1 and CDR2 are MNHNY and SVGAGI (reference sequence).

The chain joins TRBV7-6 to TRBJ2-5, with D tentatively TRBD2 (5 bases). Germline lookup yields CDR1 SGHVS and CDR2 FNYEAQ. CDR3 length: 16 amino acids. Trimming shortened V by 5 bases and J by 4 bases, and 20 bases separated the two germline ends. The CDR3 nucleotides are TGTGCCAGCAGCCCACGTGGGTCAACCCGGGGAGAGACCCAGTACTTC. Protein product: CASSPRGSTRGETQYF.

Ten or more counts support this clonotype. J is TRBJ2-1 and V is TRBV4-3, with no clear D. The germline CDR1 and CDR2 sequences are LGHNA and YSLEER. The V end lost 0 bases, the J end lost 0 bases, and 15 bases lay between the germline ends. This CDR3 is 18 amino acids long. As DNA, the CDR3 is TGCGCCAGCAGCCAAGATCCCCTACCCCTGAGCTCCTACAATGAGCAGTTCTTC. It specifies CASSQDPLPLSSYNEQFF.

This clonotype was seen many times. The chain links TRBV29-1 to TRBJ2-1; D is unresolved. Between the trimmed V and J ends, which lost 4 bases and 3 bases, there was a span of 4 bases. The length of the CDR3 is 11 residues. Germline V gene sequence: CDR1 SQVTM, CDR2 ANQGSEA. The DNA of the CDR3 is TGCAGCGTTGTTAACTACAATGAGCAGTTCTTC. Translated: CSVVNYNEQFF.

This clonotype was recorded many times. This chain connects TRBV7-8 to TRBJ2-3; 11 bases are a match to TRBD2. V lost 4 bases, J lost 4 bases, and 10 bases stayed unmatched. This CDR3 is 17 amino acids long. The germline CDR1 and CDR2 sequences are SGHVS and FQNEAQ. The CDR3 region is CASSSPIAGGRADTQYF. The DNA of the CDR3 is TGTGCCAGCAGCTCACCTATAGCGGGGGGGCGTGCAGATACGCAGTATTTT.

The chain employs TRBV12-3 or TRBV12-4 and TRBJ1-1, with TRBD1 as a possible D gene (5 bases). The CDR3 spans 15 residues. Trimming pared 5 bases from V and 5 bases from J, leaving 18 bases between. The CDR3 DNA follows: TGTGCCAGCAGTCGCCACTTCGGGGGAGGGACTGAAGCTTTCTTT. It yields the protein CASSRHFGGGTEAFF.

This rearrangement joins TRBV6-5 to TRBJ2-1; D unresolved. Germline CDR1 and CDR2: MNHEY and SVGAGI. Trimming removed 7 bases from V and 5 bases from J, with 9 bases in between. The CDR3 has 12 residues. CDR3 sequence: CASTQNNNEQFF. DNA of the CDR3: TGTGCCAGCACCCAGAATAACAATGAGCAGTTCTTC.

This clonotype turned up a few times. The rearrangement joins TRBV2 to TRBJ2-1, with TRBD2 matching over 13 bases. CDR1 and CDR2 from the germline V gene are SNHLY and FYNNEI. The ends lost 6 bases at V and 7 bases at J; junction bases unmatched: 6. The length of the CDR3 is 15 residues. DNA for the CDR3: TGTGCCAGCAGGGGACTAGCGGGGCGACGAAATGAGCAGTTCTTC. Residues: CASRGLAGRRNEQFF.

This clonotype was counted only a few times. The chain is built from TRBV7-2 and TRBJ2-5; 8 bases line up with TRBD1. V gave up 4 bases and J gave up 4 bases; unmatched junction bases: 5. CDR1 and CDR2 (germline): SGHTA, FQGNSA. The CDR3 extends over 14 amino acids. CDR3 protein: CASSSPDRGETQYF. CDR3 DNA: TGTGCCAGCAGCTCCCCCGACAGGGGAGAGACCCAGTACTTC.

This clonotype was detected a few times. V is TRBV5-1 and J is TRBJ1-6; no firm D call. The CDR3 is 15 residues long. Trimming removed 4 bases at V and 6 bases at J, with 14 bases between. Per germline, CDR1 SGHRS and CDR2 YFSETQ. The CDR3 here is CASSREAGINSPLHF. In DNA, the CDR3 is TGCGCCAGCAGCAGGGAGGCGGGGATTAATTCACCCCTCCACTTT.

This clonotype was observed a few times. The V and J genes are TRBV15 and TRBJ1-1, with unresolved D. V lost 8 bases and J 0 bases, leaving 10 bases between the germline ends. CDR3 length equals 13 residues. The germline V gene encodes CDR1 LNHNV and CDR2 YYDKDF (reference sequence). The CDR3 sequence: CATCPQVNTEAFF. The CDR3 bases are TGTGCCACCTGTCCGCAGGTGAACACTGAAGCTTTCTTT.

Ten or more counts support this clonotype. The chain links TRBV5-5 to TRBJ1-1, with a possible D match to TRBD1 (5 bases). The CDR3 length is 13 residues. The germline V gene encodes CDR1 SGHKS and CDR2 YYEKEE (reference sequence). V was clipped by 4 bases and J by 5 bases, with 12 bases between them. CDR3 bases: TGTGCCAGCAGCATGCTGGGGCGGACTGAAGCTTTCTTT. Protein sequence: CASSMLGRTEAFF.

Only a few counts were recorded for this clonotype. The chain uses TRBV5-1 and TRBJ2-4; the D gene could be TRBD1 or TRBD2 (6 bases each). The V end lost 2 bases, the J end lost 2 bases, and 17 bases lay between the germline ends. The CDR3 is made up of 17 amino acids. Looked up from germline, CDR1 is SGHRS and CDR2 is YFSETQ. In DNA, the CDR3 is TGCGCCAGCAGCTTTATTGGGGGGCTGGGAACCAAAAACATTCAGTACTTC. Amino acids: CASSFIGGLGTKNIQYF.

This clonotype was detected ten times or more. V gene TRBV4-2 combines with J gene TRBJ1-1, with unresolved D. This CDR3 comprises 13 residues. V was shortened by 1 base and J by 7 bases, with 10 bases between the two germline ends. Germline lookup yields CDR1 LGHNA and CDR2 YNFKEQ. In DNA, the CDR3 is TGTGCCAGCAGCCAAGCCGCGGTTGGTGAAGCTTTCTTT. Its protein product is CASSQAAVGEAFF.